The 22 T cell receptor beta chains reported below all come from one sample, sequenced in a study of CD8+CD57+ T cells in acquired aplastic anemia (dated by TCRdb to between 2018 and 2020). The reads were generated on an Illumina HiSeq 2000. Genomic DNA served as template for TCR beta VDJ combination and CDR3 sequence profiling. Starting from the raw public reads, TCRdb applied fastp trimming at Q25, assembled clones with MiXCR and retained in-frame beta chains. Each CDR3 protein gets just one entry, which takes the most common genes and DNA from the rows behind it. The sample table shows about 160,000 distinct CDR3 sequences, and around 40% are seen once. The ten largest make up approximately 1.1% of the sample. Sequencing was performed on sorted CD4+, CD8+, or CD8+CD57+ T cells (not recorded which) from PBMCs. The receptors derive from a human donor in good health.

This clonotype showed up many times. V usage is TRBV20-1 and J usage is TRBJ2-5, with 11 bases matching TRBD2. Germline loops: CDR1 DFQATT, CDR2 SNEGSKA (reference sequence). The CDR3 totals 15 residues. Trimming removed 5 bases from V and 5 bases from J; junction bases left unmatched: 10. CDR3 DNA sequence: TGCAGTGCTCCCCGTGGTAGCGGGGGGGCGGAGACCCAGTACTTC. Its protein is CSAPRGSGGAETQYF.

V gene TRBV5-1 combines with J gene TRBJ1-1; D is ambiguous. The germline gives CDR1 SGHRS, CDR2 YFSETQ. V lost 4 bases to trimming and J lost 0 bases, with 10 bases between them. The CDR3 is made up of 14 amino acids. This chain's CDR3 is CASSDTRLNTEAFF. The CDR3 coding sequence is TGCGCCAGCAGCGACACACGCTTGAACACTGAAGCTTTCTTT.

This clonotype has at least ten counts. The rearrangement uses TRBV9 and TRBJ1-5; D might be TRBD1 (6 bases). V was pared by 2 bases and J by 3 bases, with 12 bases between. Germline lookup yields CDR1 SGDLS and CDR2 YYNGEE. The length of the CDR3 is 15 residues. The CDR3 loop is CASSVLDSDNQPQHF. The CDR3 coding sequence is TGTGCCAGCAGCGTCCTGGACAGTGACAATCAGCCCCAGCATTTT.

With regard to this clonotype: A much more abundant neighbour one base away suggests this may be a read error. Here the CDR3 DNA reads TGTGCCCGCAGCGGCGAGGTTGCCTACGAGCAGTACTTC. It encodes CARSGEVAYEQYF. J is TRBJ2-7 and V is TRBV6-1, with D possibly being TRBD2 (5 bases). The CDR3 length is 13 residues. The germline gives CDR1 MNHNS, CDR2 SASEGT.

This clonotype was counted ten times or more. V is TRBV7-9 and J is TRBJ2-7, with D possibly being TRBD2 (6 bases). The CDR3 consists of 14 residues. Deletions cut 5 bases from V and 5 bases from J, with 16 bases between. Germline V gene sequence: CDR1 SEHNR, CDR2 FQNEAQ (reference sequence). The CDR3 DNA reads as TGTGCCAGCAGCCTGGGACTTGGAAAGGACGAGCAGTACTTC. It encodes CASSLGLGKDEQYF. The variable domain in full, completed from reference TRBV7-9 and TRBJ2-7, reads DTGVSQNPRHKITKRGQNVTFRCDPISEHNRLYWYRQTLGQGPEFLTYFQNEAQLEKSRLLSDRFSAERPKGSFSTLEIQRTEQGDSAMYLCASSLGLGKDEQYFGPGTRLTVT.

Many counts were recorded for this clonotype. V usage is TRBV7-2 and J usage is TRBJ1-5, with no clear D. Germline CDR1 reads SGHTA; CDR2 reads FQGNSA. This CDR3 spans 15 amino acids. Trimming removed 3 bases at V and 0 bases at J, with 9 bases between. DNA of the CDR3: TGTGCCAGCAGCTTCGATGTAAATAGCAATCAGCCCCAGCATTTT. Amino acid sequence: CASSFDVNSNQPQHF. The complete variable domain, with remaining parts taken from reference TRBV7-2 and TRBJ1-5, reads GAGVSQSPSNKVTEKGKDVELRCDPISGHTALYWYRQSLGQGLEFLIYFQGNSAPDKSGLPSDRFSAERTGGSVSTLTIQRTQQEDSAVYLCASSFDVNSNQPQHFGDGTRLSIL.

As to this clonotype: The germline gene is not matched at one end of the junction; a read error may be the cause. This rearrangement joins TRBV7-7 to TRBJ2-3; D is possibly TRBD1 (5 bases). The CDR3 has 14 residues. CDR1 is SSHAT and CDR2 is FNYEAQ in the germline V gene (reference sequence). CDR3 sequence reads: CASSLGAGSDTQYF. Written as DNA, the CDR3 is TGTGCTAGCAGCTTAGGGGCAGGGTCAGATACGCAGTATTTT. The full variable domain, completed using reference TRBV7-7 and TRBJ2-3, is GAGVSQSPRYKVTKRGQDVTLRCDPISSHATLYWYQQALGQGPEFLTYFNYEAQPDKSGLPSDRFSAERPEGSISTLTIQRTEQRDSAMYRCASSLGAGSDTQYFGPGTRLTVL.

This sequence joins TRBV20-1 and TRBJ2-5; D not certain. The CDR3 is 10 residues long. CDR1 DFQATT and CDR2 SNEGSKA come from the germline V gene (reference sequence). The ends were cut back, 4 bases at V and 5 bases at J, with 5 bases in the middle. This CDR3 reads CSATGETQYF. CDR3 sequence (DNA): TGCAGTGCTACCGGGGAGACCCAGTACTTC.

For this clonotype: The conserved closing phenylalanine or tryptophan is absent in this CDR3, likely reflecting a read error. The chain employs TRBV7-9 and TRBJ2-7, with D possibly being TRBD1 (5 bases). Trimming left V 0 bases short and J 7 bases short, with 10 bases between. The CDR3 consists of 13 residues. Germline V gene data show CDR1 as SEHNR and CDR2 as FQNEAQ (reference sequence). The CDR3 is CASSLAGVGEQYL. CDR3 DNA: TGTGCCAGCAGCTTAGCAGGGGTTGGGGAGCAGTACCTC.

The chain links TRBV10-2 to TRBJ2-7; tentatively, D is TRBD1 or TRBD2 (5 bases each). Germline V gene sequence: CDR1 WSHSY, CDR2 SAAADI. The CDR3 covers 17 residues. V was shortened by 3 bases and J by 2 bases, with 20 bases between the two germline ends. The CDR3 region is CASSDPGTAGGPYEQYF. The DNA of the CDR3 is TGCGCCAGCAGTGACCCCGGGACGGCGGGCGGGCCCTACGAGCAGTACTTC.

The V and J genes are TRBV2 and TRBJ1-6; TRBD1 matches at 7 bases. Germline lookup yields CDR1 SNHLY and CDR2 FYNNEI. J lost 5 bases, V lost 6 bases, and 4 bases had no gene match. The CDR3 covers 14 residues. This CDR3 is CASRGTANNSPLHF. In DNA, the CDR3 is TGTGCCAGCAGGGGGACAGCTAATAATTCACCCCTCCACTTT.

The chain is built from TRBV10-3 and TRBJ2-3; possibly TRBD1 for D (6 bases). CDR1 and CDR2 from the germline V gene are ENHRY and SYGVKD. The CDR3 runs 14 residues. Trimming stripped 4 bases from V and 6 bases from J, with 14 bases between. The CDR3 sequence is CAISARQVGDTQYF. In DNA, the CDR3 is TGTGCCATCAGTGCAAGACAGGTGGGGGATACGCAGTATTTT.

The chain employs TRBV7-9 and TRBJ1-1, with D possibly TRBD1 on 6 matching bases. In germline, CDR1 is SEHNR, CDR2 FQNEAQ (reference sequence). The CDR3 covers 12 residues. Trimming removed 5 bases from V and 5 bases from J, with 9 bases in between. This CDR3 reads CASSTRGTEAFF. For the CDR3, the DNA is TGTGCCAGCAGCACGAGGGGGACTGAAGCTTTCTTT.

The chain links TRBV9 to TRBJ2-2; D unresolved. This CDR3 has 14 amino acids. Germline CDR1 reads SGDLS; CDR2 reads YYNGEE. V gave up 0 bases and J gave up 3 bases, with 6 bases separating them. CDR3 amino acids: CASSVAPHTGELFF. In nucleotides, the CDR3 is TGTGCCAGCAGCGTAGCCCCCCACACCGGGGAGCTGTTTTTT.

This clonotype has a count of ten or more. This chain links TRBV7-2 with TRBJ1-5; possibly TRBD1 for D (5 bases). Germline V gene lookup returns CDR1 SGHTA and CDR2 FQGNSA. The germline V and J ends were trimmed by 5 bases and 2 bases, with 13 bases remaining between them. The CDR3 spans 15 residues. The CDR3 nucleotides read TGTGCCAGCAGCGGGGCTTGGGGAGGCAATCAGCCCCAGCATTTT. Amino acid sequence: CASSGAWGGNQPQHF.

The table lists this clonotype with many counts. This chain connects TRBV12-3 or TRBV12-4 to TRBJ1-2; D call uncertain. This CDR3 comprises 13 residues. Trimming pared 3 bases from V and 1 base from J, leaving 6 bases between. CDR3 in DNA: TGTGCCAGCAGTTTCTATCTTAACTATGGCTACACCTTC. This sequence encodes CASSFYLNYGYTF.

Note on this clonotype: A much larger clone is a single base away; this may be a read error. Given the absence of the conserved phenylalanine or tryptophan at the CDR3 end, a read error is likely. This chain joins TRBV2 and TRBJ2-7; D possibly corresponds to TRBD2 (5 bases). Per the germline V gene, CDR1 is SNHLY and CDR2 is FYNNEI. With 8 bases removed from V and 1 base from J, the gap between germline ends came to 6 bases. CDR3 length equals 11 residues. The CDR3 reads CASGRSYEQYL. CDR3 DNA: TGTGCCAGCGGGAGATCCTACGAGCAGTACCTC.

This clonotype has a count of ten or more. This sequence joins TRBV2 and TRBJ2-1; 9 nucleotides match TRBD2. Unmatched junction bases numbered 3, after V lost 4 bases and J lost 5 bases. The CDR3 is made up of 14 amino acids. CDR1 is SNHLY, CDR2 FYNNEI, per germline. The CDR3: CASSVLAGDNEQFF. Here the CDR3 DNA reads TGTGCCAGCAGTGTCTTAGCGGGAGACAATGAGCAGTTCTTC.

This clonotype occurred many times. This chain joins TRBV7-9 and TRBJ2-2, with 8 bases identical to TRBD1. CDR1 is SEHNR, CDR2 FQNEAQ, per germline (reference sequence). V trimming: 1 base; J trimming: 4 bases; junction bases outside the gene matches: 2. The CDR3 spans 15 residues. The CDR3 loop is CASSLGTGFTGELFF. CDR3 DNA sequence: TGTGCCAGCAGCTTAGGGACAGGGTTCACCGGGGAGCTGTTTTTT.

This clonotype was seen ten or more times. This rearrangement joins TRBV11-2 to TRBJ2-3; maybe TRBD1 (6 bases). V lost 1 base to trimming and J lost 4 bases, with 15 bases between them. The germline V gene encodes CDR1 SGHAT and CDR2 FQNNGV. The CDR3 is 16 amino acids. CDR3 coding DNA: TGTGCCAGCAGCTTAGGTTCCAGGGGTACCGCAGATACGCAGTATTTT. Its translation is CASSLGSRGTADTQYF.

This clonotype was counted many times. V and J are TRBV7-8 and TRBJ2-3, with TRBD1 matching over 7 bases. Germline V gene lookup returns CDR1 SGHVS and CDR2 FQNEAQ. There are 15 residues in the CDR3. Trimming at V came to 5 bases and at J to 0 bases, leaving 5 bases not matched to a gene. CDR3 bases: TGTGCCAGCAGCGGCCCGACAGGGAGCACAGATACGCAGTATTTT. Protein product: CASSGPTGSTDTQYF.

This clonotype was observed at least ten times. The gene calls are TRBV7-9 and TRBJ2-1; 12 bases align to TRBD2. The CDR3 totals 18 residues. Germline CDR1 and CDR2: SEHNR and FQNEAQ (reference sequence). V was pared by 4 bases and J by 7 bases, with 14 bases of the junction left unmatched. The CDR3, as DNA: TGTGCCAGCAGCTCTAGACTAGGGACTAGCGGGTTTAATAATGAGCAGTTCTTC. Its translation: CASSSRLGTSGFNNEQFF.